The T cell receptor (beta chain) described here comes from a study of OX40 agonist ivuxolimab in advanced cancers. Study details: Checkpoint inhibitors had been given previously to roughly 36% of patients.

Germline CDR1 is SGHVS and CDR2 is FNYEAQ. The CDR3 is 15 residues long. Losses at the gene ends were 1 base for V and 7 bases for J; bases not matched to a gene: 4. TCRdb keeps only in-frame clones here, not all; method: immunoSEQ multiplex PCR. Of over 55,000 clones in the sample, around 77% were seen once. The sequence came from an adult with an advanced solid tumor such as melanoma, head and neck, liver or kidney cancer. Sample: CD4+ or CD8+ T cells sorted from blood, taken in a trial of the OX40 agonist ivuxolimab. This sequence joins TRBV7-6 and TRBJ1-6; 7 bases align to TRBD1. CDR3 in DNA: TGTGCCAGCAGCTTAGGACAGGGAGCAAATTCACCCCTCCACTTT. Protein product: CASSLGQGANSPLHF.